The 3 T cell receptor beta chains below all came from one sample that was sequenced in a study of blood T cell repertoires in COVID-19. The table came from immunoSEQ multiplex PCR; TCRdb's copy has only in-frame clones and leaves some out. The sample lists 350,000 to 400,000 clones, 85% to 90% occurring once. Sequencing input: PBMCs or T cells enriched from blood (not recorded which). These receptors were obtained from a man aged 18-30 years who had recovered from COVID-19.

CDR3 amino acids: CASTRGGGYNEQFF. CDR3 DNA sequence: TGTGCCAGCACCCGAGGGGGGGGCTACAATGAGCAGTTCTTC. This chain uses TRBV6-5 with TRBJ2-1; possible D gene TRBD2, 7 bases. From germline, CDR1 is MNHEY and CDR2 SVGAGI. Between the trimmed V and J ends, which lost 7 bases and 3 bases, there was a span of 13 bases. CDR3 size: 14 residues.

This chain links TRBV5-1 with TRBJ1-5, with TRBD1 identical over 7 bases. The CDR3 is 14 residues long. From germline, CDR1 is SGHRS and CDR2 YFSETQ. V shed 5 bases and J 3 bases; nucleotides not matched to a gene: 5. The CDR3 DNA reads as TGCGCCAGCAGGGCGACAGGGATCAATCAGCCCCAGCATTTT. This encodes CASRATGINQPQHF.

The chain has TRBV7-8 and TRBJ2-3; D remains unclear. The ends were cut back, 1 base at V and 1 base at J, with 6 bases in the middle. The CDR3 has 14 amino acids. Germline V CDR1 and CDR2: SGHVS, FQNEAQ. Here the CDR3 reads CASSLGWRTDTQYF. The DNA for the CDR3 is TGTGCCAGCAGCTTAGGATGGCGCACAGATACGCAGTATTTT. The whole variable domain, remainder taken from reference TRBV7-8 and TRBJ2-3, is GAGVSQSPRYKVAKRGQDVALRCDPISGHVSLFWYQQALGQGPEFLTYFQNEAQLDKSGLPSDRFFAERPEGSVSTLKIQRTQQEDSAVYLCASSLGWRTDTQYFGPGTRLTVL.